These 31 T cell receptor beta chains share one sample of origin, sequenced in a study of post-analysis software for immune sequencing data. Overall study results and limits: In patients, TRBV5-6, TRBV5-1 and TRBV20-1 belonged to 4 or 5 TRBV segments found more frequently than in controls.

The TCR beta cDNA libraries contained unique molecular identifiers. Each CDR3 protein gets one entry after TCRdb re-called the PCR reads with MiXCR. The sample includes hundreds of thousands of distinct CDR3 sequences, about 32% of them seen just once. These receptors have no identified antigens. The sample was blood. These receptors were taken from a girl aged 10-17 years with multiple sclerosis.

The chain joins TRBV5-6 to TRBJ1-1; D perhaps matches TRBD1 (6 bases). V lost 2 bases and J 3 bases, leaving 11 bases between the germline ends. Per the germline V gene, CDR1 is SGHDT and CDR2 is YYEEEE. There are 14 residues in the CDR3. The CDR3 sequence: CASSFKGGDTEAFF. The CDR3 bases are TGTGCCAGCAGCTTCAAGGGGGGAGACACTGAAGCTTTCTTT.

The rearrangement uses TRBV5-1 and TRBJ1-2; 9 positions agree with TRBD1. V lost 2 bases to trimming and J lost 6 bases; unmatched junction nucleotides: 11. Germline CDR1 and CDR2: SGHRS and YFSETQ. This CDR3 spans 16 amino acids. This CDR3 is CASSLGDRVPYHGYTF. The CDR3 DNA reads as TGCGCCAGCAGCTTAGGGGACAGGGTTCCTTACCATGGCTACACCTTC.

This chain joins TRBV20-1 and TRBJ1-1, with D perhaps TRBD1 (6 bases). V was clipped by 5 bases and J by 7 bases, with 11 bases between them. The CDR3 sequence is 11 residues long. Germline CDR1 reads DFQATT; CDR2 reads SNEGSKA (reference sequence). In DNA, the CDR3 is TGCAGTGCTGCGGACAGCCTTGAAGCTTTCTTT. Translating it yields CSAADSLEAFF.

V and J are TRBV24-1 and TRBJ1-1, with 7 bases lining up with TRBD1. The ends lost 9 bases at V and 3 bases at J; junction bases unmatched: 12. From germline, CDR1 is KGHDR and CDR2 SFDVKD. CDR3 length: 15 residues. The CDR3: CATSFGQEGYTEAFF. The CDR3, as DNA: TGTGCCACCTCTTTTGGACAGGAGGGTTACACTGAAGCTTTCTTT.

The chain couples TRBV20-1 to TRBJ1-4; a weak D match, TRBD1 (6 bases). This CDR3 contains 15 residues. The germline gives CDR1 DFQATT, CDR2 SNEGSKA (reference sequence). Between the trimmed V and J ends, which lost 0 bases and 8 bases, there was a span of 16 bases. Written as DNA, the CDR3 is TGCAGTGCTAGAGATGCGGCAGGGGTCGACGAAAAACTGTTTTTT. It is translated as CSARDAAGVDEKLFF.

The chain recombines TRBV2 with TRBJ2-3; 13 bases fit TRBD2. The CDR3 runs 16 residues. Per the germline V gene, CDR1 is SNHLY and CDR2 is FYNNEI. The trim removed 6 bases at V and 3 bases at J, leaving 6 bases unmatched. The CDR3 DNA reads as TGTGCCAGCAGCGCGCGGACTAGCGGGGGAACAGATACGCAGTATTTT. Its translation: CASSARTSGGTDTQYF.

The chain couples TRBV20-1 to TRBJ2-5, with D hard to call. The CDR3 has 13 residues. V was clipped by 3 bases and J by 0 bases, with 8 bases between them. Germline V gene lookup returns CDR1 DFQATT and CDR2 SNEGSKA (reference sequence). The CDR3 DNA follows: TGCAGTGCTAGTGGGCAAGACCAAGAGACCCAGTACTTC. It specifies CSASGQDQETQYF.

The rearrangement joins TRBV7-2 to TRBJ1-3; maybe TRBD1 (6 bases). This CDR3 has 16 amino acids. V gave up 6 bases and J gave up 0 bases, with 15 bases separating them. Germline V lookup: CDR1 SGHTA, CDR2 FQGNSA. DNA of the CDR3: TGTGCCAGCAGGCCCCCAGGGGATGCCTCTGGAAACACCATATATTTT. It yields the protein CASRPPGDASGNTIYF. The complete variable domain, with remaining parts taken from reference TRBV7-2 and TRBJ1-3, reads GAGVSQSPSNKVTEKGKDVELRCDPISGHTALYWYRQSLGQGLEFLIYFQGNSAPDKSGLPSDRFSAERTGGSVSTLTIQRTQQEDSAVYLCASRPPGDASGNTIYFGEGSWLTVV.

This chain joins TRBV7-9 and TRBJ2-3; D remains unclear. The CDR3 has 14 residues. Trimming took 4 bases from V and 3 from J, leaving 11 bases between them. Looked up from germline, CDR1 is SEHNR and CDR2 is FQNEAQ (reference sequence). CDR3 in amino acids: CASSSSTGTDTQYF. The CDR3 nucleotides are TGTGCCAGCAGCTCATCCACCGGGACAGATACGCAGTATTTT.

The gene calls are TRBV28 and TRBJ2-1; 9 nucleotides line up with TRBD1. Germline V CDR1 and CDR2: MDHEN, SYDVKM. The V and J ends lost 6 bases and 7 bases, in that order; junction bases with no gene match: 7. The CDR3 covers 14 residues. DNA of the CDR3: TGTGCCAGCAGCCTGGACAGGGGTGTGAATGAGCAGTTCTTC. This codes for CASSLDRGVNEQFF. The full variable domain, rest sourced from reference TRBV28 and TRBJ2-1, is DVKVTQSSRYLVKRTGEKVFLECVQDMDHENMFWYRQDPGLGLRLIYFSYDVKMKEKGDIPEGYSVSREKKERFSLILESASTNQTSMYLCASSLDRGVNEQFFGPGTRLTVL.

With respect to this clonotype: At one end, the junction sequence differs from germline, possibly due to a read error. The J gene is TRBJ1-2, the V gene TRBV7-9; D unclear. CDR3 size: 15 residues. Germline CDR1 and CDR2: SEHNR and FQNEAQ (reference sequence). The CDR3 coding sequence is TGTGCCAGCAGCTTATATTCGGGGTCCAACTTTGGCTACACCTTC. Translating it yields CASSLYSGSNFGYTF. The whole variable domain, filled in from reference TRBV7-9 and TRBJ1-2, reads DTGVSQNPRHKITKRGQNVTFRCDPISEHNRLYWYRQTLGQGPEFLTYFQNEAQLEKSRLLSDRFSAERPKGSFSTLEIQRTEQGDSAMYLCASSLYSGSNFGYTFGSGTRLTVV.

The V and J genes are TRBV24-1 and TRBJ2-1; 9 bases map to TRBD2. From germline, CDR1 is KGHDR and CDR2 SFDVKD. The CDR3 has 16 residues. Trimming removed 2 bases from V and 4 bases from J; junction bases left unmatched: 5. CDR3 sequence: CATSDSSGGIYNEQFF. The CDR3 DNA sequence: TGTGCCACCAGTGATTCCAGCGGGGGGATATACAATGAGCAGTTCTTC.

The chain combines TRBV6-1 with TRBJ2-2; TRBD2 agrees at 14 bases. V lost 6 bases to trimming and J lost 5 bases; unmatched junction nucleotides: 8. Germline values: CDR1 MNHNS, CDR2 SASEGT. The CDR3 sequence is 17 residues long. The CDR3 loop reads CASSPGLAGVRTGELFF. CDR3 coding DNA: TGTGCCAGCAGCCCGGGACTAGCGGGAGTAAGGACCGGGGAGCTGTTTTTT.

This clonotype appeared a single time. This rearrangement joins TRBV7-2 to TRBJ1-1; D is ambiguous. Germline V gene lookup returns CDR1 SGHTA and CDR2 FQGNSA. The CDR3 contains 14 residues. V lost 1 base to trimming and J lost 4 bases, with 10 bases between them. CDR3 DNA: TGTGCCAGCAGCTTAGGGATCTTGGGCACTGAAGCTTTCTTT. The encoded protein is CASSLGILGTEAFF.

The CDR3 sequence is CASSEQGWNQPQHF. CDR3 nucleotide sequence: TGTGCCAGCAGTGAACAGGGGTGGAATCAGCCCCAGCATTTT. The genes are TRBV14 and TRBJ1-5; 7 bases are shared with TRBD1. In germline, CDR1 is SGHDN, CDR2 FVKESK. This CDR3 has 14 residues. V shed 6 bases and J 4 bases; nucleotides not matched to a gene: 6.

This chain joins TRBV6-5 and TRBJ2-7; D gene ambiguous. The CDR3 consists of 13 residues. V was clipped by 0 bases and J by 1 base, with 4 bases between them. In germline, CDR1 is MNHEY, CDR2 SVGAGI. This CDR3 reads CASSYSTSYEQYF. CDR3 nucleotide sequence: TGTGCCAGCAGTTACTCGACATCCTACGAGCAGTACTTC.

The chain carries TRBV5-1 and TRBJ2-1, with D possibly being TRBD1 or TRBD2 (6 bases each). This CDR3 is 13 amino acids long. Trimming cost V 4 bases and J 10 bases, with 15 bases left between them. From germline, CDR1 is SGHRS and CDR2 YFSETQ. CDR3 region: CASSVAQGREQFF. CDR3 coding DNA: TGCGCCAGCAGCGTGGCTCAGGGGAGGGAGCAGTTCTTC.

The CDR3 nucleotides are TGCGCCAGCAATTGGGATCGGGGAGACAATGAGCAGTTCTTC. Translation gives CASNWDRGDNEQFF. This rearrangement joins TRBV5-1 to TRBJ2-1, with a tentative D call TRBD2 (5 bases). The CDR3 covers 14 residues. Per the germline V gene, CDR1 is SGHRS and CDR2 is YFSETQ. The V and J ends lost 6 bases and 5 bases respectively, with 15 bases between them.

This clonotype was counted a few times. This sequence joins TRBV20-1 and TRBJ2-3; D gene unclear. Germline CDR1 DFQATT, CDR2 SNEGSKA (reference sequence). V was pared by 0 bases and J by 8 bases, with 30 bases between. This CDR3 contains 19 residues. The CDR3 spells CSARDRFDNPAAPQPTQYF. The CDR3 DNA is TGCAGTGCTAGAGATCGTTTCGACAACCCGGCGGCCCCACAACCTACGCAGTATTTT.

A single count supports this clonotype. V usage is TRBV10-3 and J usage is TRBJ1-4, with TRBD1 as a possible D gene (6 bases). This CDR3 contains 16 residues. The germline gives CDR1 ENHRY, CDR2 SYGVKD. V was pared by 0 bases and J by 7 bases, with 15 bases between. DNA of the CDR3: TGTGCCATCAGTGAGTCGGGTGACAGGACCCTTGAAAAACTGTTTTTT. Its protein is CAISESGDRTLEKLFF.

This chain uses TRBV20-1 with TRBJ1-1; possible D gene TRBD1, 5 bases. This CDR3 has 12 residues. The V end was cut by 3 bases, the J end by 7 bases, with 12 bases between. Per germline, CDR1 DFQATT and CDR2 SNEGSKA (reference sequence). CDR3 in amino acids: CSASQGPVEAFF. CDR3 nucleotide sequence: TGCAGTGCTAGTCAGGGCCCAGTTGAAGCTTTCTTT.

This clonotype was seen a few times. The chain uses TRBV6-2 or TRBV6-3 and TRBJ2-1; TRBD2 agrees at 16 bases. Germline CDR1 is MNHEY and CDR2 is SVGEGT. The CDR3 is 17 amino acids. J gave up 1 base and V 8 bases, and 5 bases lay outside the gene matches. The CDR3 nucleotides read TGTGCCAGCGCGGGACTAGCGGGAGGGCAGTCCTACAATGAGCAGTTCTTC. It encodes CASAGLAGGQSYNEQFF.

V usage is TRBV20-1 and J usage is TRBJ1-5; 9 nucleotides align to TRBD1. The trim removed 6 bases at V and 5 bases at J, leaving 5 bases unmatched. The CDR3 extends over 13 amino acids. In germline, CDR1 is DFQATT, CDR2 SNEGSKA (reference sequence). This chain's CDR3 is CSARGDRDQPQHF. Written as DNA, the CDR3 is TGCAGTGCGCGAGGGGACAGGGATCAGCCCCAGCATTTT.

This chain links TRBV7-2 with TRBJ2-7; possible D gene TRBD2, 7 bases. There are 12 residues in the CDR3. In germline, CDR1 is SGHTA, CDR2 FQGNSA. The V end lost 8 bases, the J end lost 0 bases, and 8 bases lay between the germline ends. The CDR3 region has the DNA TGTGCCAGCGCGGGGGCCTCCTACGAGCAGTACTTC. Translating gives CASAGASYEQYF.

The CDR3 loop is CASSLDAGGGSPLHF. The CDR3, as DNA: TGTGCCAGCAGCTTGGATGCGGGGGGCGGCTCACCCCTCCACTTT. The rearrangement links TRBV5-5 to TRBJ1-6; a weak D match, TRBD1 (6 bases). The CDR3 is 15 amino acids. Germline assignment: CDR1 SGHKS and CDR2 YYEKEE (reference sequence). V was pared by 0 bases and J by 10 bases, with 14 bases between.

This clonotype was found a few times. The V call is TRBV5-6, the J call TRBJ2-3, with D possibly TRBD2 on 5 matching bases. CDR3 length equals 16 residues. Looked up from germline, CDR1 is SGHDT and CDR2 is YYEEEE. V was clipped by 4 bases and J by 3 bases, with 18 bases between them. The chain's CDR3 is CASSLTARTGTDTQYF. The CDR3 coding sequence is TGTGCCAGCAGCCTCACGGCCCGGACTGGGACAGATACGCAGTATTTT.

The gene calls are TRBV28 and TRBJ2-1; D not certain. Germline V gene sequence: CDR1 MDHEN, CDR2 SYDVKM. V was cut by 7 bases and J by 0 bases, with 16 bases left in between. CDR3 length: 16 residues. Here the CDR3 reads CASTGGEAPSYNEQFF. The DNA for the CDR3 is TGTGCCAGCACTGGCGGCGAGGCACCCTCCTACAATGAGCAGTTCTTC.

This clonotype was seen once. The rearrangement joins TRBV20-1 to TRBJ2-5; D is unclear. The J call may be in error: the DNA end matches TRBJ2-7 better. Germline loops: CDR1 DFQATT, CDR2 SNEGSKA (reference sequence). This CDR3 is 14 amino acids long. As DNA, the CDR3 is TGCAGTGCTAGAGATATAGACAACTCCTACGAGCAGTACTTC. Its protein product is CSARDIDNSYEQYF.

J is TRBJ2-3 and V is TRBV4-1; D tentatively fits TRBD1 or TRBD2 (6 bases each). The V gene lost 6 bases and the J gene lost 4 bases, with 11 bases spanning the gap. There are 13 residues in the CDR3. Germline loops: CDR1 MGHRA, CDR2 YSYEKL. Here the CDR3 DNA reads TGCGCCAGCAGTGGGGGGCTGGCAGATACGCAGTATTTT. Protein product: CASSGGLADTQYF.

As to this clonotype: At one of its ends the junction is not consistent with the germline gene, which may arise from a read error. The rearrangement uses TRBV6-1 and TRBJ2-1; D unresolved. Germline CDR1 reads MNHNS; CDR2 reads SASEGT. The CDR3 is made up of 16 amino acids. CDR3 bases: TGTGCCAGCAGGAAGGCCGTGAGTAGGTTCTACAATGAGCGGTTCTTC. It specifies CASRKAVSRFYNERFF.

The chain has TRBV6-6 and TRBJ2-1; TRBD2 might be the D (5 bases). Trimming stripped 4 bases from V and 10 bases from J, with 23 bases between. Germline V gene lookup returns CDR1 MNHNY and CDR2 SVGAGI (reference sequence). This CDR3 contains 16 residues. The DNA for the CDR3 is TGTGCCAGCAGTTCCCGGACTGAAATTAGCTCCTACGAGCAGTTCTTC. Protein product: CASSSRTEISSYEQFF.